This T cell receptor (beta chain) was observed in a study of blood T cell repertoires in COVID-19. Study overall: T cells, B-cell-depleted T cells, or PBMCs provided the cDNA or gDNA that served as material.

The CDR3 runs 15 residues. CDR1 SGHDN and CDR2 FVKESK come from the germline V gene. V dropped 2 bases and J dropped 1 base, with 10 bases sitting between them. Measured with immunoSEQ multiplex PCR; TCRdb has only the in-frame clones, and not every one. The sample has about 310,000 clones, around 84% seen once. Participants had their cohort set by participant-reported clinical history. This TCR came from a woman aged 25 to 39 who had been exposed to COVID-19. Sequenced: PBMCs or T cells enriched from blood (not recorded which). This chain uses TRBV14 with TRBJ2-3; a possible D gene is TRBD2 (5 bases). CDR3 sequence (DNA): TGTGCCAGCAGCCAACCCAGCGGACGCACAGATACGCAGTATTTT. Translated: CASSQPSGRTDTQYF.